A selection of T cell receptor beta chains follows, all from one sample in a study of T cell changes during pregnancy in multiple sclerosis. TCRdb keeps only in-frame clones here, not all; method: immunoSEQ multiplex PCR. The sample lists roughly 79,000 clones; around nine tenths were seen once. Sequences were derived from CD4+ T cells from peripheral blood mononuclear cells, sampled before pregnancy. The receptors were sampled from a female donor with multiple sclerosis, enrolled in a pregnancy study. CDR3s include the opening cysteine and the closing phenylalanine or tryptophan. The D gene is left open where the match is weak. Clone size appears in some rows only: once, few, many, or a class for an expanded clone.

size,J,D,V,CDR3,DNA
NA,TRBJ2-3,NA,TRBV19,CASSIGQSRSTDTQYF,TGTGCCAGTAGTATCGGACAGTCCCGAAGCACAGATACGCAGTATTTT
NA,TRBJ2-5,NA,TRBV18,CASSRTGETQYF,TGTGCCAGCTCACGTACAGGGGAGACCCAGTACTTC
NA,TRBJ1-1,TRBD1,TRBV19,CASRRGQTNTEAFF,TGTGCCAGTAGGCGGGGACAGACGAACACTGAAGCTTTCTTT
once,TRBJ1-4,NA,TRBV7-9,CASDPKGKGEKLFF,TGTGCCAGCGACCCCAAGGGGAAGGGTGAAAAACTGTTTTTT
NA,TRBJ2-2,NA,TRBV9,CASTGRLNTGELFF,TGTGCCAGCACCGGAAGACTGAACACCGGGGAGCTGTTTTTT
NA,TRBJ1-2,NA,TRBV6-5,CASSPYLANYGYTF,TGTGCCAGCAGTCCTTATCTAGCTAACTATGGCTACACCTTC
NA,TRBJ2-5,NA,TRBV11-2,CASSYSPAQYQETQYF,TGTGCCAGCAGCTACAGCCCAGCACAGTACCAAGAGACCCAGTACTTC
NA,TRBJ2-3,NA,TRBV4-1,CASSQILDTQYF,TGCGCCAGCAGCCAAATCTTGGATACGCAGTATTTT
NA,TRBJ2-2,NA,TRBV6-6,CASSFRGWNTGELFF,TGTGCCAGCAGTTTCAGGGGTTGGAACACCGGGGAGCTGTTTTTT
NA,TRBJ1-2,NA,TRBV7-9,CASSSVGDMGYTF,TGTGCCAGCAGCTCCGTCGGGGATATGGGCTACACCTTC
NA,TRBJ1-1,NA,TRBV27,CARPGSGGPTEAFF,TGTGCCAGGCCAGGCTCTGGTGGCCCCACTGAAGCTTTCTTT
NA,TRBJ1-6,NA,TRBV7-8,CASSSQLGQGSPLHF,TGTGCCAGCAGCTCTCAATTGGGGCAGGGTTCACCCCTCCACTTT
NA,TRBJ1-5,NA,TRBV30,CAWSRRYNQPQHF,TGTGCCTGGTCCAGGAGGTACAATCAGCCCCAGCATTTT
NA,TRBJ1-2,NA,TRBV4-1,CASSHSTGNYGYTF,TGCGCCAGCAGCCACTCCACAGGCAACTATGGCTACACCTTC
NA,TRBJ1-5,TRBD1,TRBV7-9,CASSGQGENQPQHF,TGTGCCAGCAGCGGGCAGGGGGAGAATCAGCCCCAGCATTTT
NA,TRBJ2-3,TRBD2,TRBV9,CASSVEFGTITDTQYF,TGTGCCAGCAGCGTAGAATTCGGGACTATAACAGATACGCAGTATTTT
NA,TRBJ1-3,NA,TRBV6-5,CASSYGVRRDTIYF,TGTGCCAGCAGTTACGGGGTACGGAGGGACACCATATATTTT
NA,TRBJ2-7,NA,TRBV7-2,CASSPRTLTYEQYF,TGTGCCAGCAGCCCCCGGACTCTCACCTACGAGCAGTACTTC
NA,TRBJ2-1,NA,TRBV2,CASSPDSFNYNEQFF,TGTGCCAGCAGCCCCGACAGTTTTAACTACAATGAGCAGTTCTTC
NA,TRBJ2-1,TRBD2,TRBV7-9,CASSRLAGVNNEQFF,TGTGCCAGCAGCCGACTAGCGGGGGTCAACAATGAGCAGTTCTTC
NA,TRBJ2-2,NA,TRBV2,CASSEDLRGTTGELFF,TGTGCCAGCAGTGAAGATTTAAGGGGAACAACCGGGGAGCTGTTTTTT
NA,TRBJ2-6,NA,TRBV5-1,CASSLVRSGANVLTF,TGCGCCAGCAGCTTGGTGAGGTCTGGGGCCAACGTCCTGACTTTC
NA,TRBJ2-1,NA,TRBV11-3,CASSLVGEFF,TGTGCCAGCAGCTTAGTCGGGGAGTTCTTC
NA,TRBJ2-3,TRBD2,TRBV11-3,CASSLTGGRSTDTQYF,TGTGCCAGCAGCTTAACGGGGGGGCGGAGCACAGATACGCAGTATTTT
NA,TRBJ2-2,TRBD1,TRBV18,CASSPEGQGAWTSTGELFF,TGTGCCAGCTCACCAGAGGGACAGGGTGCTTGGACGAGCACCGGGGAGCTGTTTTTT
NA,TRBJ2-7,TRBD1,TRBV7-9,CASSLGQAPEQYF,TGTGCCAGCAGCCTAGGACAGGCCCCCGAGCAGTACTTC
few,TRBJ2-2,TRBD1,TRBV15,CATSRNRGTGELFF,TGTGCCACCAGCAGAAACAGGGGCACCGGGGAGCTGTTTTTT
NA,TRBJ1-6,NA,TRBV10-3,CAISDAEKGVSPLHF,TGTGCCATCAGTGATGCGGAAAAGGGGGTTTCACCCCTCCACTTT
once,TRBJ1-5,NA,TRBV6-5,CASGLAGSQPQHF,TGTGCCAGCGGGCTAGCGGGTAGTCAGCCCCAGCATTTT
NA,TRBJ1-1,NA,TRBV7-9,CASSRARSTEAFF,TGTGCCAGCTCCAGGGCGAGGAGCACTGAAGCTTTCTTT
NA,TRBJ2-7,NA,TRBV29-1,CSVSDSYEQYF,TGCAGCGTTTCCGACAGCTACGAGCAGTACTTC
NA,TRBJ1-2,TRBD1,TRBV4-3,CASSPTTGMAGYTF,TGCGCCAGCAGTCCCACGACAGGGATGGCTGGCTACACCTTC
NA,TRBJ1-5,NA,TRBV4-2,CASSQGGLRGDNQPQHF,TGTGCCAGCAGCCAAGGTGGGTTACGGGGTGACAATCAGCCCCAGCATTTT
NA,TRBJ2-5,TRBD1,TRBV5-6,CASSAGQAVGETQYF,TGTGCCAGCAGCGCGGGACAGGCGGTTGGAGAGACCCAGTACTTC
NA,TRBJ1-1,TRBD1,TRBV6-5,CASSQRTGKNTEAFF,TGTGCCAGCAGTCAAAGGACAGGGAAGAACACTGAAGCTTTCTTT
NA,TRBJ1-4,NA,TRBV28,CASTGGGVGNEKLFF,TGTGCCAGCACCGGAGGTGGGGTCGGCAATGAAAAACTGTTTTTT
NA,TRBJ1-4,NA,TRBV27,CASSGQDEKLFF,TGTGCCAGCAGCGGACAAGACGAAAAACTGTTTTTT
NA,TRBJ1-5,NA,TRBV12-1,CASSRRKDRRSGSNQPQHF,TGTGCCAGCAGCCGGCGTAAGGACCGACGCTCAGGGAGCAATCAGCCCCAGCATTTT
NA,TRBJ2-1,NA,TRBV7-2,CASSLDGIPANEQFF,TGTGCCAGCAGCTTAGACGGGATCCCGGCCAATGAGCAGTTCTTC
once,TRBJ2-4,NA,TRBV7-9,CASSLRQTRLAKNIQYF,TGTGCCAGCAGCTTGCGGCAGACGAGACTAGCCAAAAACATTCAGTACTTC
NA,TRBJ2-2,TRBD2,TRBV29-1,CSVLGLGVGELFF,TGCAGCGTTTTGGGACTAGGGGTCGGGGAGCTGTTTTTT
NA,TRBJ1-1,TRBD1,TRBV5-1,CASSLRTGGASNTEAFF,TGCGCCAGCAGCCTTCGGACAGGGGGCGCGTCGAACACTGAAGCTTTCTTT
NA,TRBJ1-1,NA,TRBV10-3,CAISETGRATEAFF,TGTGCCATCAGTGAGACTGGGCGGGCCACTGAAGCTTTCTTT
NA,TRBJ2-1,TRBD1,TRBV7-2,CASSFLGQGANNEQFF,TGTGCCAGCAGCTTTTTAGGACAGGGGGCAAACAATGAGCAGTTCTTC
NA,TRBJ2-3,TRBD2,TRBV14,CASSHRGGTTDTQYF,TGTGCCAGCAGCCATCGGGGGGGCACCACAGATACGCAGTATTTT
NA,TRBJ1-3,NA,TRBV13,CASSSNRGLGNTIYF,TGTGCCAGCAGCTCCAATCGAGGACTAGGAAACACCATATATTTT
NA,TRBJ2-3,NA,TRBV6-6,CASSYSQRSSTDTQYF,TGTGCCAGCAGTTACTCTCAGAGGAGTAGCACAGATACGCAGTATTTT
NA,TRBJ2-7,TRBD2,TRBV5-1,CATQRDEDYEQYF,TGCGCTACGCAGCGGGACGAAGACTACGAGCAGTACTTC
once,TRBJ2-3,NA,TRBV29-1,CSVQFGISTDTQYF,TGCAGCGTGCAGTTCGGGATTAGCACAGATACGCAGTATTTT